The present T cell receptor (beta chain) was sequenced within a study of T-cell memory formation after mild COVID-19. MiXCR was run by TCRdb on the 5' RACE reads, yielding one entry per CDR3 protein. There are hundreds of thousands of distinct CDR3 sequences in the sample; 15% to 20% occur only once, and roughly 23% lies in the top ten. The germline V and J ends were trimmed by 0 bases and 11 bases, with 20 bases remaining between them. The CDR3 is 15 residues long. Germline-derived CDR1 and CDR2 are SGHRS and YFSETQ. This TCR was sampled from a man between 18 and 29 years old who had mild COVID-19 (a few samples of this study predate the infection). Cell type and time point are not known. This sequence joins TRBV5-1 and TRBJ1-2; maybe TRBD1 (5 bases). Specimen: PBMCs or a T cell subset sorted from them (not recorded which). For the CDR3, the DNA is TGCGCCAGCAGCTTGGTGAACGGCGGGACCACTGGGTACACCTTC. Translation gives CASSLVNGGTTGYTF.